There are a few counts of the clone carrying this T cell receptor (beta chain). Antigen: not known. The entry originates in a study of CD8 T cells in ankylosing spondylitis. Study outcomes and limitations: Within ankylosing spondylitis blood, a TCR beta motif made up of several highly homologous variants appeared to be characteristic.

V was trimmed by 2 bases and J by 4 bases, leaving 12 bases between them. Germline CDR1 and CDR2: MGHDK and SYGVNS. The CDR3 has 16 residues. TCRdb ran MiXCR on the 5' RACE reads and lists one entry per CDR3 protein. The sample holds some 450,000 distinct CDR3 sequences, 17% seen once. The V gene is TRBV25-1, the J gene TRBJ2-6, with D hard to call. Input material: blood, either unsorted or a sorted T cell fraction (not recorded which). The sequence derives from a male donor with ankylosing spondylitis. The CDR3 DNA sequence: TGTGCCAGCAGTGAACAGGCCCTCCCCGGGGCCAACGTCCTGACTTTC. Translation gives CASSEQALPGANVLTF.